The next 9 T cell receptor beta chains were all read from a single sample in a study of blood T cell repertoires in COVID-19. The repertoire was sequenced with immunoSEQ multiplex PCR; TCRdb's copy has only in-frame clones and lacks some. The sample consists of 130,000 to 150,000 clones, over 80% of them appearing once. Sample: peripheral blood. The receptors were sampled from an elderly man with acute or convalescent COVID-19.

The chain links TRBV3-1 (or the pseudogene TRBV3-2) to TRBJ2-7; D may be TRBD1 (6 bases). This CDR3 region has 14 residues. From germline, CDR1 is LGHDT and CDR2 YNNKEL (reference sequence). Between the trimmed V and J ends, which lost 4 bases and 1 base, there was a span of 11 bases. The CDR3 sequence is CASSRWDKSYEQYF. CDR3 DNA: TGTGCCAGCAGCCGCTGGGACAAATCCTACGAGCAGTACTTC.

The chain employs TRBV19 and TRBJ1-1; D is uncertain. The length of the CDR3 is 14 residues. Germline V gene sequence: CDR1 LNHDA, CDR2 SQIVND (reference sequence). The V end lost 3 bases, the J end lost 1 base, and 9 bases lay between the germline ends. This CDR3 reads CASSMFGENTEAFF. The DNA for the CDR3 is TGTGCCAGTAGTATGTTCGGGGAGAACACTGAAGCTTTCTTT.

This clone was counted a single time. J is TRBJ1-2 and V is TRBV28; 7 bases fit TRBD1. CDR1 is MDHEN, CDR2 SYDVKM, per germline. The CDR3 consists of 12 residues. The junction had 11 bases not matched to a gene; V was cut back by 11 bases and J by 8 bases. The CDR3 is CAGQTGVYGYTF. The DNA of the CDR3 is TGTGCCGGACAAACAGGGGTCTACGGCTACACCTTC.

The genes are TRBV4-2 and TRBJ2-7; D perhaps matches TRBD2 (6 bases). The length of the CDR3 is 14 residues. Trimming took 1 base from V and 5 from J, leaving 12 bases between them. Germline V gene lookup returns CDR1 LGHNA and CDR2 YNFKEQ. CDR3 coding DNA: TGTGCCAGCAGCCAAGGGCAGGGAGGCCACGAGCAGTACTTC. Encoded protein: CASSQGQGGHEQYF.

With regard to this clone: At one end, the junction sequence differs from germline, possibly due to a read error. This chain uses TRBV5-1 with TRBJ2-2; TRBD2 is a possible D gene (6 bases). Germline assignment: CDR1 SGHRS and CDR2 YFSETQ. The CDR3 contains 16 residues. The CDR3, as DNA: TGCGCCAGCAGCTTGGCCTCAGGAGGGAACATCGGGGAGCTGTTTTTT. Amino acids: CASSLASGGNIGELFF.

The gene calls are TRBV7-2 and TRBJ1-1; tentative D call: TRBD1 (6 bases). The V and J ends lost 5 bases and 4 bases respectively, with 17 bases between them. Germline-derived CDR1 and CDR2 are SGHTA and FQGNSA. The CDR3 has 15 amino acids. CDR3 amino acids: CASSIGGVMGTEAFF. The CDR3 coding sequence is TGTGCCAGCAGCATAGGGGGGGTCATGGGCACTGAAGCTTTCTTT.

This clone was recorded only once. This rearrangement joins TRBV28 to TRBJ1-5, with no clear D. V was clipped by 6 bases and J by 2 bases, with 8 bases between them. The CDR3 contains 13 residues. CDR1 is MDHEN, CDR2 SYDVKM, per germline. CDR3 sequence reads: CASSFLGNQPQHF. The CDR3 bases are TGTGCCAGCAGCTTCCTCGGCAATCAGCCCCAGCATTTT.

The chain joins TRBV5-1 to TRBJ2-3; possible D gene TRBD1, 6 bases. V dropped 0 bases and J dropped 4 bases, with 9 bases sitting between them. Germline-derived CDR1 and CDR2 are SGHRS and YFSETQ. The CDR3 extends over 14 amino acids. The CDR3 sequence: CASSLVAGADTQYF. The CDR3, as DNA: TGCGCCAGCAGCTTGGTGGCAGGGGCAGATACGCAGTATTTT.

The V call is TRBV4-1, the J call TRBJ1-2; 9 bases align to TRBD1. This CDR3 is 15 amino acids long. Germline values: CDR1 MGHRA, CDR2 YSYEKL. The ends lost 3 bases at V and 3 bases at J; junction bases unmatched: 5. The CDR3 nucleotides are TGCGCCAGCAGCCAGAACAGGGGGCGAGACTATGGCTACACCTTC. Translating gives CASSQNRGRDYGYTF.